This section outlines one TCR beta chain sequence together with its context. Its antigen remains unidentified. These data originate in a study of radiotherapy plus CTLA-4 blockade in lung cancer. Study-wide context: For 15% to 20% of patients, objective responses occurred, and just over 30% had disease control.

Study outcomes and limitations: There was expansion of tumor-derived TCR clones in blood after radiotherapy plus ipilimumab.

The CDR3 contains 15 residues. V lost 2 bases and J lost 6; bases outside the gene matches: 7. Germline CDR1 is MNHEY and CDR2 is SVGAGI. Generated by immunoSEQ multiplex PCR, the TCRdb table keeps only in-frame clones and is missing some. The top ten hold 16% of the sample, which has some 30,000 clones, about 79% seen once. The chain combines TRBV6-5 with TRBJ2-7; 10 bases are a match to TRBD1. Sequencing used peripheral blood, obtained from a patient treated with radiotherapy plus ipilimumab. This receptor was identified in a human donor with non-small cell lung cancer that progressed on radiotherapy plus ipilimumab. As DNA, the CDR3 is TGTGCCAGCAGTTACCGGGACAGGGGCTCTTTCGAGCAGTACTTC. As protein: CASSYRDRGSFEQYF.